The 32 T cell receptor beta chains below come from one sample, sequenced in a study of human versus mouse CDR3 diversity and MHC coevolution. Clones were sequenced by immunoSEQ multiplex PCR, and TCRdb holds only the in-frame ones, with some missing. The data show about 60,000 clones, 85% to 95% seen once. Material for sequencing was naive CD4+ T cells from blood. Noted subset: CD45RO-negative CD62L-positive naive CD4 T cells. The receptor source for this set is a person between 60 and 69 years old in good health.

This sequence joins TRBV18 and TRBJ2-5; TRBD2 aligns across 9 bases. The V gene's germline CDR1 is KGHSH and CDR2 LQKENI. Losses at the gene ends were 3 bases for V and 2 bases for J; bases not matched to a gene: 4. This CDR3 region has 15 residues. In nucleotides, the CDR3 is TGTGCCAGCTCACCGCTAGCGGGAAGTCAAGAGACCCAGTACTTC. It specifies CASSPLAGSQETQYF.

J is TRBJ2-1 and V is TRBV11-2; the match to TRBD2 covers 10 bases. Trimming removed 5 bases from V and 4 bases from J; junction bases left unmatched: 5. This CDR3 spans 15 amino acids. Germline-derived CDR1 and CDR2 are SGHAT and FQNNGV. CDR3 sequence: CASSPAGGPYNEQFF. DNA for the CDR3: TGTGCCAGCAGCCCAGCGGGAGGGCCGTACAATGAGCAGTTCTTC.

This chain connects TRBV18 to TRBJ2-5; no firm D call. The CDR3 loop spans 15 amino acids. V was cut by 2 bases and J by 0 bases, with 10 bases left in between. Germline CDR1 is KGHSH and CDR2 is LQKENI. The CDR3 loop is CASSPMASYQETQYF. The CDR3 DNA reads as TGTGCCAGCTCACCAATGGCTTCGTACCAAGAGACCCAGTACTTC.

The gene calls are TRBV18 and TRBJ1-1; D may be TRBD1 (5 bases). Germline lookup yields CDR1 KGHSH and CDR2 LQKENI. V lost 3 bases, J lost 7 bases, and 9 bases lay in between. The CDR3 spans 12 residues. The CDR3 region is CASSPRDLEAFF. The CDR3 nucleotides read TGTGCCAGCTCACCCAGGGATCTTGAAGCTTTCTTT.

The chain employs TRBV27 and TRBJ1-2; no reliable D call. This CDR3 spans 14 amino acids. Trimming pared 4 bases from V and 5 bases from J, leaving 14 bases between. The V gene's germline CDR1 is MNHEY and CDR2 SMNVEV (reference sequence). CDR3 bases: TGTGCCAGCAGTTCACCTCTATACGGGTATGGCTACACCTTC. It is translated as CASSSPLYGYGYTF.

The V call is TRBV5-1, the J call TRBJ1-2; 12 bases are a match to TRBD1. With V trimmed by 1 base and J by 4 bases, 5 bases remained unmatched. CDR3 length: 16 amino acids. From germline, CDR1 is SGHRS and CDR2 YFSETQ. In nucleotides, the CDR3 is TGCGCCAGCAGCTTGCCCGGGACAGGGGGCGCCTATGGCTACACCTTC. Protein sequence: CASSLPGTGGAYGYTF.

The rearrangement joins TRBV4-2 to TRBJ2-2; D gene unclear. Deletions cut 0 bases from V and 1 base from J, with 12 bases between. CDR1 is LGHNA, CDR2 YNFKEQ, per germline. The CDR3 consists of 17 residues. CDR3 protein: CASSQDISAGNTGELFF. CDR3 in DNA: TGTGCCAGCAGCCAAGACATTTCGGCAGGGAACACCGGGGAGCTGTTTTTT.

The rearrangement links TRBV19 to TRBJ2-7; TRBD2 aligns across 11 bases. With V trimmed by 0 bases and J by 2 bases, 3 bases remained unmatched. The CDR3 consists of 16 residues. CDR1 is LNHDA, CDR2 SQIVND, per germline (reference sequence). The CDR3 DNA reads TGTGCCAGTAGTATAGATGGGACTAGCGGCACCTACGAGCAGTACTTC. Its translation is CASSIDGTSGTYEQYF.

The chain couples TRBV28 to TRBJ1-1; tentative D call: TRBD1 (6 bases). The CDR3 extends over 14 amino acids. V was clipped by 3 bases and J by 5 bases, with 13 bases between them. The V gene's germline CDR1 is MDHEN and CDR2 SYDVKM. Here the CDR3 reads CASSFSDRRTEAFF. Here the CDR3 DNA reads TGTGCCAGCAGTTTCTCCGACAGGAGAACTGAAGCTTTCTTT.

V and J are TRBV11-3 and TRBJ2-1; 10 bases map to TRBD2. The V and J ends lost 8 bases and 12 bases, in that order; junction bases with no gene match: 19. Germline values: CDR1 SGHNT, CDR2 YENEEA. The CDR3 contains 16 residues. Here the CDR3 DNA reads TGTGCCAGCGGGGGAGTCGGAGCGGGAGGGCTCGTGGGGCAGTTCTTC. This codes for CASGGVGAGGLVGQFF.

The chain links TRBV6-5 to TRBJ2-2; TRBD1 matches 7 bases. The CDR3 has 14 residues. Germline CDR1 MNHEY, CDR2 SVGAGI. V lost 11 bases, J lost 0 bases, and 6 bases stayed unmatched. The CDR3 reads CAGGQHANTGELFF. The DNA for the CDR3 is TGTGCCGGGGGACAGCACGCGAACACCGGGGAGCTGTTTTTT.

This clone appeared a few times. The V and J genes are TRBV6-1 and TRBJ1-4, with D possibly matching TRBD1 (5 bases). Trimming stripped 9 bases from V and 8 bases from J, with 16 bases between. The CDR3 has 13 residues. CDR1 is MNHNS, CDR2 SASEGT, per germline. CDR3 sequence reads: CASSDSSLEKLFF. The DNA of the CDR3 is TGTGCCAGTTCCGACAGCTCTTTAGAAAAACTGTTTTTT.

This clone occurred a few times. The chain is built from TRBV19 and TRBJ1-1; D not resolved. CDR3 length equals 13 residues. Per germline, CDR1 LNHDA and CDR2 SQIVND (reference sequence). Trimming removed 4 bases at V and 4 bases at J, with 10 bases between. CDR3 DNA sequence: TGTGCCAGTAGTACCGGGGTGGCCACTGAAGCTTTCTTT. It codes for CASSTGVATEAFF.

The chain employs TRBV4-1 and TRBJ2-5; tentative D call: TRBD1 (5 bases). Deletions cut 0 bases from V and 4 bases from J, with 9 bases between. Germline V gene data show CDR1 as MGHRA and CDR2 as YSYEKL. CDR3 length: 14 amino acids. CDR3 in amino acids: CASSQEQVSETQYF. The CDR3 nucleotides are TGCGCCAGCAGCCAAGAACAGGTCTCAGAGACCCAGTACTTC.

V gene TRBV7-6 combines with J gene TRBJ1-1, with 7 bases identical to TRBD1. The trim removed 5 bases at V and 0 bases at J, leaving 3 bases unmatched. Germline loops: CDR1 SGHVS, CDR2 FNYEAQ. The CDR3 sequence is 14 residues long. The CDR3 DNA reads TGTGCCAGCAGCGCGGGACAGATGAACACTGAAGCTTTCTTT. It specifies CASSAGQMNTEAFF.

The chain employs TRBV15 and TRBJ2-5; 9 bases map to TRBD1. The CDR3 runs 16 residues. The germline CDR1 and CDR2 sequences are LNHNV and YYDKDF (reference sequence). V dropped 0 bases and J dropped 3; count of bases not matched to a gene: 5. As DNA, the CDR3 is TGTGCCACCAGCAGAGATATAGGGACAGGGAAAGAGACCCAGTACTTC. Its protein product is CATSRDIGTGKETQYF.

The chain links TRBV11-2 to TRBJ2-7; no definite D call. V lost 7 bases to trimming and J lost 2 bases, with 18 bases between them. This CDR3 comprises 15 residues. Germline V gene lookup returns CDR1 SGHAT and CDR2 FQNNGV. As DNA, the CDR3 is TGTGCCAGCACCCCCGGATTGGTACGGGCCTACGAGCAGTACTTC. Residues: CASTPGLVRAYEQYF.

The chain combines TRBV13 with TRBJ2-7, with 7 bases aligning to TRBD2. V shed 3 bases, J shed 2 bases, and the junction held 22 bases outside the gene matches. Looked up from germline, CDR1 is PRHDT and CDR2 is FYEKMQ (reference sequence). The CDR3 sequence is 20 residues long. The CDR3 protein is CASSFLGFGTTGTETYEQYF. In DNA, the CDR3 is TGTGCCAGCAGCTTCCTAGGGTTTGGGACTACCGGGACGGAAACCTACGAGCAGTACTTC.

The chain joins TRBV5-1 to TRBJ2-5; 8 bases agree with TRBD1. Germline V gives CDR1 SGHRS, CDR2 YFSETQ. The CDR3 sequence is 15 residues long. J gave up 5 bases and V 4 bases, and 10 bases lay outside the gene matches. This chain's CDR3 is CASSRRTGNAETQYF. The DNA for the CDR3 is TGCGCCAGCAGCCGCCGGACAGGGAATGCGGAGACCCAGTACTTC.

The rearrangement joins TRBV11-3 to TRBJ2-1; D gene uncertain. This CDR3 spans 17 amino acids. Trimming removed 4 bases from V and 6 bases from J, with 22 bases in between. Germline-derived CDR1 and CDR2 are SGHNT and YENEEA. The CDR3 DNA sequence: TGTGCCAGCAGCTCACCGCGGTGGCAGAATACCCGCAATGAGCAGTTCTTC. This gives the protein CASSSPRWQNTRNEQFF. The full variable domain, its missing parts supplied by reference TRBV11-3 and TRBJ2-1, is EAGVVQSPRYKIIEKKQPVAFWCNPISGHNTLYWYLQNLGQGPELLIRYENEEAVDDSQLPKDRFSAERLKGVDSTLKIQPAELGDSAVYLCASSSPRWQNTRNEQFFGPGTRLTVL.

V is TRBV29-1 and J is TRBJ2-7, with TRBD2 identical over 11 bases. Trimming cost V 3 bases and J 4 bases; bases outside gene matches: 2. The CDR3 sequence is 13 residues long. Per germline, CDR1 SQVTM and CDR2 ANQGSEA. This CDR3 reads CSVDGTSGYEQYF. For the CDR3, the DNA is TGCAGCGTTGACGGGACTAGCGGTTACGAGCAGTACTTC.

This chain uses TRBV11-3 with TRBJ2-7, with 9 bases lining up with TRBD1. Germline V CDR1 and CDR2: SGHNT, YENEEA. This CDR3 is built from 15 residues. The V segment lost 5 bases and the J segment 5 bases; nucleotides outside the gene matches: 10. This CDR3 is CASSPRQGVSNEQYF. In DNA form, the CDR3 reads TGTGCCAGCAGCCCCCGACAGGGGGTGAGCAACGAGCAGTACTTC.

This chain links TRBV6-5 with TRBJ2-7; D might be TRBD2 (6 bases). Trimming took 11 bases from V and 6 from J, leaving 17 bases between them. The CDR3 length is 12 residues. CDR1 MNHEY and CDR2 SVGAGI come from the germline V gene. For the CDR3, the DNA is TGTGCCTGCGGGACCTTGGCCTCCGAGCAGTACTTC. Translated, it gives CACGTLASEQYF.

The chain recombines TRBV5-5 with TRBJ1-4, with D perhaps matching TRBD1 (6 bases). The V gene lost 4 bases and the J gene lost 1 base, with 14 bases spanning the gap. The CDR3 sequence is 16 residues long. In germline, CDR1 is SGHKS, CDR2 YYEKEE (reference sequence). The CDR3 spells CASSGGGGGTNEKLFF. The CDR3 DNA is TGTGCCAGCAGCGGTGGAGGGGGGGGAACTAATGAAAAACTGTTTTTT.

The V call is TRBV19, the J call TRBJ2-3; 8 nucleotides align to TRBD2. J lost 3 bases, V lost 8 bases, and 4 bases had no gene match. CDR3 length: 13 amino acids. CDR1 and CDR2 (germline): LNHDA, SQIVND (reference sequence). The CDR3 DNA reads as TGTGCCAGTCTCGGACTAGCAACAGATACGCAGTATTTT. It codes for CASLGLATDTQYF.

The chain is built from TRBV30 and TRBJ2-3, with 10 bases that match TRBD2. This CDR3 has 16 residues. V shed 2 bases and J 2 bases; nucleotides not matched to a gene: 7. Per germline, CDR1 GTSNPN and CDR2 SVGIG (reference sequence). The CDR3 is CAWSPQLAGLTDTQYF. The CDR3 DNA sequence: TGTGCCTGGAGTCCCCAACTAGCGGGGCTCACAGATACGCAGTATTTT.

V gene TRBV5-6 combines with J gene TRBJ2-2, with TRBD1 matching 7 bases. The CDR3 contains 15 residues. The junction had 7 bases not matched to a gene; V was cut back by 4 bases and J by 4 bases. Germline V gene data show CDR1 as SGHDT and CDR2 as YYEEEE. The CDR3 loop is CASSPDRVITGELFF. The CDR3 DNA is TGTGCCAGCAGCCCCGACAGGGTTATCACCGGGGAGCTGTTTTTT.

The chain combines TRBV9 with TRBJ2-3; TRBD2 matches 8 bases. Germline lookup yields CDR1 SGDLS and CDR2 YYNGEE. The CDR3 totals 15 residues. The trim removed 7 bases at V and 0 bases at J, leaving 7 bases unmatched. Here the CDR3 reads CASAGGEMSTDTQYF. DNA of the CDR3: TGTGCCAGCGCGGGGGGCGAGATGAGCACAGATACGCAGTATTTT.

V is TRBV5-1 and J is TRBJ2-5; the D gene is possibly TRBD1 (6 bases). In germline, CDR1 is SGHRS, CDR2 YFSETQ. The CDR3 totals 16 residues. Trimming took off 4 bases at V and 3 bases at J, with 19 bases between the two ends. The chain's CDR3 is CASSLGDTGREETQYF. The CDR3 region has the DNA TGCGCCAGCAGCCTAGGTGATACAGGGCGCGAAGAGACCCAGTACTTC.

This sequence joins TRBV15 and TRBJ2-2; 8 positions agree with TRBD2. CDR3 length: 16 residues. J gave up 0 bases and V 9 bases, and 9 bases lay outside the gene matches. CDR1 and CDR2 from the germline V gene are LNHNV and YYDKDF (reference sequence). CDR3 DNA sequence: TGTGCCACTGGGAGGCTGGGACTAGCGAACACCGGGGAGCTGTTTTTT. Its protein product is CATGRLGLANTGELFF.

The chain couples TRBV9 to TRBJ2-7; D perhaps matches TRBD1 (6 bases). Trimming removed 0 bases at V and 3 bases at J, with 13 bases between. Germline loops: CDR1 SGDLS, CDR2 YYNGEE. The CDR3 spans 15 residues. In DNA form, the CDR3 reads TGTGCCAGCAGCGTAGCAACAGGGACGGTCTACGAGCAGTACTTC. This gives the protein CASSVATGTVYEQYF.

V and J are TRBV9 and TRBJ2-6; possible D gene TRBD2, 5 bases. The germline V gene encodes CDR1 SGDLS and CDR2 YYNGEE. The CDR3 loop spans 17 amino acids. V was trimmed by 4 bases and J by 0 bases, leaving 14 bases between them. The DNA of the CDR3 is TGTGCCAGCAGCCCCCGGGGAAACCCCTCTGGGGCCAACGTCCTGACTTTC. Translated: CASSPRGNPSGANVLTF. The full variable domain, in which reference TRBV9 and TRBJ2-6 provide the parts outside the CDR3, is DSGVTQTPKHLITATGQRVTLRCSPRSGDLSVYWYQQSLDQGLQFLIQYYNGEERAKGNILERFSAQQFPDLHSELNLSSLELGDSALYFCASSPRGNPSGANVLTFGAGSRLTVL.